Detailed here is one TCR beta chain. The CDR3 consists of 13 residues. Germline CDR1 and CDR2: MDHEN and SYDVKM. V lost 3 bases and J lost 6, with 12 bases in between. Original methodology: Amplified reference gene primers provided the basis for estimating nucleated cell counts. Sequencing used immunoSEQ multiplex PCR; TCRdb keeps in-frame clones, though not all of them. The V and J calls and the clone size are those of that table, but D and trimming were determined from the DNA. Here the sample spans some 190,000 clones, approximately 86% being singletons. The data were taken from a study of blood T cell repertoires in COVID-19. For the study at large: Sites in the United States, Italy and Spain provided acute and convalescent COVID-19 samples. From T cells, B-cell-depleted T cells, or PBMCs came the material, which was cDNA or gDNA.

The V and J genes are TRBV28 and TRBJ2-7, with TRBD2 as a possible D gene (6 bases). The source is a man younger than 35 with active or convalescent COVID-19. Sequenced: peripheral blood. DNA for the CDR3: TGTGCCAGCAGTTTCCGGGGGAAGTTCGAGCAGTACTTC. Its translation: CASSFRGKFEQYF.